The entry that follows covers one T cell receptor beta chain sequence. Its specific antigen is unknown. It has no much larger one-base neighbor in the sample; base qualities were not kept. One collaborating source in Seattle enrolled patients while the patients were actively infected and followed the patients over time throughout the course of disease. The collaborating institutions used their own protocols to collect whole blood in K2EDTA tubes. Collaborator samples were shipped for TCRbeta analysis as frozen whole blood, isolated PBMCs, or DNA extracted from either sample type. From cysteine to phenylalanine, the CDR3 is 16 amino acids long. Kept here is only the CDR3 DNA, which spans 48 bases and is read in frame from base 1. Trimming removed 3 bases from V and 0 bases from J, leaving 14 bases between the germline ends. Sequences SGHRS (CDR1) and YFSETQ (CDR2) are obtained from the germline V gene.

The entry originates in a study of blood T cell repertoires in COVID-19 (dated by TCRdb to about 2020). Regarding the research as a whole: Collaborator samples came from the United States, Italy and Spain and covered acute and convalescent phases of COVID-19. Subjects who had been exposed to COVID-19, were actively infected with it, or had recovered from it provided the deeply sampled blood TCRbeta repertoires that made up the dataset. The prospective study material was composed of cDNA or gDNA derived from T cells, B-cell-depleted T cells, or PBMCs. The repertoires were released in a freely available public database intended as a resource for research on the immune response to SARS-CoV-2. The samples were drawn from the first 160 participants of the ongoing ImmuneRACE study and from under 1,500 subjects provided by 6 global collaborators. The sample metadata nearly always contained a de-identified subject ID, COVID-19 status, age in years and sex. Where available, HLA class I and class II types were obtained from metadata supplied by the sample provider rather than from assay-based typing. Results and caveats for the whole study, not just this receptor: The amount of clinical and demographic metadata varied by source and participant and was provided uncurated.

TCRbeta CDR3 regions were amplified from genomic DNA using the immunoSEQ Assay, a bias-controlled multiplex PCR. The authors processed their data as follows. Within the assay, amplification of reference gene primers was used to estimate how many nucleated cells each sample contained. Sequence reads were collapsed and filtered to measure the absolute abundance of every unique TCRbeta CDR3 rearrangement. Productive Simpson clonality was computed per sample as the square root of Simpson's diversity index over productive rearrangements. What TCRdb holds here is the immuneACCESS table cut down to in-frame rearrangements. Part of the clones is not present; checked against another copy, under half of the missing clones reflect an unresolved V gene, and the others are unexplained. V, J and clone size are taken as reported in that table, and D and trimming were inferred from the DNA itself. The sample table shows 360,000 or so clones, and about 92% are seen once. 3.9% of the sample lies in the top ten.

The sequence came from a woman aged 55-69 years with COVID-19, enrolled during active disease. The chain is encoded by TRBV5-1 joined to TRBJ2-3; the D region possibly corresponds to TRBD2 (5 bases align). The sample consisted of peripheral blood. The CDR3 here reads CASSSSLATSTDTQYF. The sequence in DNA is TGCGCCAGCAGCTCCTCGCTAGCAACAAGCACAGATACGCAGTATTTT.